Following are 16 T cell receptor beta chains from one sample sequenced in a study of blood T cell repertoires in COVID-19. Sequencing was performed with immunoSEQ multiplex PCR; in TCRdb, only in-frame clones are kept and a portion is missing. Here the sample spans about 50,000 clones, about 90% being singletons. Material: peripheral blood. The receptors originated from a human donor with active COVID-19. The donor label of this sample is uncertain.

V usage is TRBV6-5 and J usage is TRBJ1-5; D is unresolved. This CDR3 region has 12 residues. The V gene lost 10 bases and the J gene lost 6 bases, with 13 bases spanning the gap. Germline-derived CDR1 and CDR2 are MNHEY and SVGAGI. DNA for the CDR3: TGTGCCACCCGGGGTACTAGTCAGCCCCAGCATTTT. Protein: CATRGTSQPQHF.

The chain is built from TRBV6-5 and TRBJ2-7; 9 nucleotides agree with TRBD1. V was pared by 6 bases and J by 2 bases, with 2 bases of the junction left unmatched. CDR3 length equals 13 residues. Germline values: CDR1 MNHEY, CDR2 SVGAGI. Written as DNA, the CDR3 is TGTGCCAGCAGGAGGACAGGGGCCTACGAGCAGTACTTC. This gives the protein CASRRTGAYEQYF.

V is TRBV9 and J is TRBJ2-5, with TRBD2 identical over 7 bases. The trim removed 1 base at V and 5 bases at J, leaving 14 bases unmatched. This CDR3 comprises 17 residues. Germline V CDR1 and CDR2: SGDLS, YYNGEE. CDR3 loop: CASSVSGIGGRGETQYF. Here the CDR3 DNA reads TGTGCCAGCAGCGTAAGCGGGATAGGCGGTCGTGGTGAGACCCAGTACTTC.

CDR3 in DNA: TGTGCCAGCAGCTCGGACAGAAACACTGAAGCTTTCTTT. It yields the protein CASSSDRNTEAFF. V usage is TRBV6-5 and J usage is TRBJ1-1, with D maybe TRBD1 (6 bases). The germline V and J ends were trimmed by 6 bases and 2 bases, with 10 bases remaining between them. The CDR3 totals 13 residues. Germline CDR1 MNHEY, CDR2 SVGAGI.

This chain uses TRBV3-1 (or the pseudogene TRBV3-2) with TRBJ2-7; 10 bases are a match to TRBD1. CDR3 length equals 16 residues. Germline CDR1 and CDR2: LGHDT and YNNKEL (reference sequence). V lost 5 bases, J lost 0 bases, and 7 bases stayed unmatched. CDR3 nucleotide sequence: TGTGCCAGCAGCAAGTGGACAGGGGGTAGCTCCTACGAGCAGTACTTC. Its translation: CASSKWTGGSSYEQYF.

V usage is TRBV2 and J usage is TRBJ1-4; 7 bases map to TRBD1. The CDR3 runs to 13 residues. The V and J ends lost 9 bases and 3 bases, in that order; junction bases with no gene match: 4. Per germline, CDR1 SNHLY and CDR2 FYNNEI. This CDR3 reads CASAGTANEKLFF. As DNA, the CDR3 is TGTGCCAGTGCCGGGACAGCTAATGAAAAACTGTTTTTT.

The J gene is TRBJ1-1, the V gene TRBV7-2, with D perhaps matching TRBD1 (6 bases). The CDR3 is 13 residues long. Germline values: CDR1 SGHTA, CDR2 FQGNSA. V shed 5 bases and J shed 11 bases, with 18 bases lying between them. The CDR3 DNA follows: TGTGCCAGCAGCGTCGAGGGGGGGCGGCCTGCTTTCTTT. It encodes CASSVEGGRPAFF.

The chain has TRBV3-1 (or the pseudogene TRBV3-2) and TRBJ1-2; no definite D call. Looked up from germline, CDR1 is LGHDT and CDR2 is YNNKEL (reference sequence). The CDR3 loop spans 14 amino acids. The V end lost 0 bases, the J end lost 1 base, and 6 bases lay between the germline ends. CDR3 nucleotide sequence: TGTGCCAGCAGCCAAGACGGGGTTAACTATGGCTACACCTTC. Translation gives CASSQDGVNYGYTF.

The genes are TRBV11-2 and TRBJ1-2; D perhaps matches TRBD1 (5 bases). With 5 bases removed from V and 8 bases from J, the gap between germline ends came to 18 bases. CDR1 and CDR2 from the germline V gene are SGHAT and FQNNGV. The CDR3 sequence is 14 residues long. DNA for the CDR3: TGTGCCAGCAGCCCCCTTGGGGACTGGGTGGGCTACACCTTC. Protein product: CASSPLGDWVGYTF.

This chain links TRBV30 with TRBJ1-2; 10 nucleotides align to TRBD1. CDR1 and CDR2 (germline): GTSNPN, SVGIG (reference sequence). The length of the CDR3 is 12 residues. Losses at the gene ends were 7 bases for V and 4 bases for J; bases not matched to a gene: 3. The CDR3 region has the DNA TGTGCCTTCGGGACAGGGGTCTATGGCTACACCTTC. Translation: CAFGTGVYGYTF.

V gene TRBV16 combines with J gene TRBJ2-7; 7 bases align to TRBD1. Unmatched junction bases numbered 13, after V lost 0 bases and J lost 5 bases. Germline CDR1 is KGHSY and CDR2 is FQNENV. CDR3 length equals 17 residues. This CDR3 reads CASSQSGQVFLSDEQYF. The CDR3 nucleotides are TGTGCCAGCAGCCAATCCGGACAGGTTTTCCTTAGTGACGAGCAGTACTTC.

V usage is TRBV5-1 and J usage is TRBJ2-7; TRBD1 might be the D (6 bases). Germline CDR1 and CDR2: SGHRS and YFSETQ. The germline V and J ends were trimmed by 2 bases and 3 bases, with 15 bases remaining between them. The CDR3 sequence is 15 residues long. This CDR3 reads CASSLQGVGDYEQYF. The CDR3 DNA reads as TGCGCCAGCAGCTTACAGGGTGTAGGCGACTACGAGCAGTACTTC.

V gene TRBV9 combines with J gene TRBJ2-7, with TRBD1 matching 9 bases. Per the germline V gene, CDR1 is SGDLS and CDR2 is YYNGEE. Germline trimming cut 4 bases from V and 4 bases from J; bases unmatched to any gene: 9. The CDR3 is 15 amino acids. The chain's CDR3 is CASSPRGQGLYEQYF. CDR3 sequence (DNA): TGTGCCAGCAGCCCGAGGGGACAGGGCTTATACGAGCAGTACTTC.

In this sample, this clone turned up once. The chain couples TRBV18 to TRBJ1-4; the D gene is possibly TRBD1 (6 bases). Germline V gene data show CDR1 as KGHSH and CDR2 as LQKENI. Deletions cut 3 bases from V and 0 bases from J, with 14 bases between. The CDR3 runs to 17 residues. This CDR3 reads CASSPQGRTATNEKLFF. The CDR3 DNA reads TGTGCCAGCTCACCCCAGGGGCGGACGGCAACTAATGAAAAACTGTTTTTT.

The rearrangement links TRBV7-2 to TRBJ2-2; unclear D gene. Germline V lookup: CDR1 SGHTA, CDR2 FQGNSA. The CDR3 contains 14 residues. V gave up 3 bases and J gave up 2 bases, with 7 bases separating them. CDR3 coding DNA: TGTGCCAGCAGCTTCGACACAAACACCGGGGAGCTGTTTTTT. Translated: CASSFDTNTGELFF.

This chain uses TRBV28 with TRBJ1-4; TRBD1 is a possible D gene (5 bases). Looked up from germline, CDR1 is MDHEN and CDR2 is SYDVKM. The V gene lost 6 bases and the J gene lost 4 bases, with 12 bases spanning the gap. The CDR3 sequence is 14 residues long. CDR3 amino acids: CASRSDSYNEKLFF. The CDR3 DNA is TGTGCCAGCAGATCTGACAGCTATAATGAAAAACTGTTTTTT.